This entry lists 21 T cell receptor beta chains sequenced from one sample in a study of T cell clones after liver transplantation. Produced via immunoSEQ multiplex PCR; TCRdb's table is partial and in-frame only. The sample lists about 99,000 clones, roughly 80% occurring once. The material sequenced was CD4+ T cells from blood, taken before liver transplant. The receptors were gathered from a human donor who received a liver transplant.

J is TRBJ2-3 and V is TRBV7-9; possible D gene TRBD2, 6 bases. This CDR3 contains 14 residues. V dropped 5 bases and J dropped 4 bases, with 13 bases sitting between them. Germline V gene sequence: CDR1 SEHNR, CDR2 FQNEAQ (reference sequence). The CDR3 DNA is TGTGCCAGCAGCCCTGGAGGGGCGGCAGATACGCAGTATTTT. This sequence encodes CASSPGGAADTQYF.

The chain combines TRBV27 with TRBJ1-5; a possible D gene is TRBD1 (6 bases). CDR3 length equals 14 residues. Germline V gives CDR1 MNHEY, CDR2 SMNVEV (reference sequence). The germline V and J ends were trimmed by 6 bases and 5 bases, with 14 bases remaining between them. CDR3 sequence (DNA): TGTGCCAGCAGCCCTAGGACAGCTGATCAGCCCCAGCATTTT. It specifies CASSPRTADQPQHF.

The rearrangement uses TRBV18 and TRBJ2-1; 10 bases match TRBD1. The CDR3 is 15 amino acids. Looked up from germline, CDR1 is KGHSH and CDR2 is LQKENI. V shed 1 base and J 10 bases; nucleotides not matched to a gene: 7. This chain's CDR3 is CASSPQLGTGDEQFF. The CDR3 DNA follows: TGTGCCAGCTCACCACAACTAGGGACAGGGGACGAGCAGTTCTTC. The full variable domain, with the rest looked up from reference TRBV18 and TRBJ2-1, is NAGVMQNPRHLVRRRGQEARLRCSPMKGHSHVYWYRQLPEEGLKFMVYLQKENIIDESGMPKERFSAEFPKEGPSILRIQQVVRGDSAAYFCASSPQLGTGDEQFFGPGTRLTVL.

V gene TRBV9 combines with J gene TRBJ1-1; D might be TRBD1 (6 bases). V was cut by 0 bases and J by 3 bases, with 12 bases left in between. The CDR3 is 15 residues long. The germline V gene encodes CDR1 SGDLS and CDR2 YYNGEE. The CDR3 sequence: CASSVEGGRDTEAFF. The CDR3 nucleotides read TGTGCCAGCAGCGTAGAGGGGGGTAGAGACACTGAAGCTTTCTTT.

The rearrangement joins TRBV6-6 to TRBJ2-7; no clear D gene. The V gene lost 4 bases and the J gene lost 0 bases, with 13 bases spanning the gap. CDR3 length: 15 residues. Per the germline V gene, CDR1 is MNHNY and CDR2 is SVGAGI (reference sequence). CDR3 in amino acids: CASSSPSRLSYEQYF. CDR3 DNA sequence: TGTGCCAGCAGTTCCCCTAGTCGCCTCTCCTACGAGCAGTACTTC.

This chain links TRBV4-2 with TRBJ2-7, with 8 nucleotides matching TRBD2. Per germline, CDR1 LGHNA and CDR2 YNFKEQ. Losses at the gene ends were 2 bases for V and 2 bases for J; bases not matched to a gene: 2. The CDR3 consists of 14 residues. CDR3 region: CASSQLAGTYEQYF. The CDR3 bases are TGTGCCAGCAGCCAATTAGCGGGGACCTACGAGCAGTACTTC.

The chain employs TRBV7-6 and TRBJ2-2; TRBD2 matches at 11 bases. This CDR3 region has 15 residues. The germline V gene has CDR1 SGHVS and CDR2 FNYEAQ. V lost 4 bases to trimming and J lost 6 bases; unmatched junction nucleotides: 4. The DNA for the CDR3 is TGTGCCAGCAGCTCCGATAGCGGGGGGGCCGGGGAGCTGTTTTTT. It specifies CASSSDSGGAGELFF. Full variable domain (missing parts from reference TRBV7-6 and TRBJ2-2): GAGVSQSPRYKVTKRGQDVALRCDPISGHVSLYWYRQALGQGPEFLTYFNYEAQQDKSGLPNDRFSAERPEGSISTLTIQRTEQRDSAMYRCASSSDSGGAGELFFGEGSRLTVL.

This clone was seen only a few times. The rearrangement joins TRBV5-6 to TRBJ1-5; D not certain. The CDR3 sequence is 14 residues long. Germline loops: CDR1 SGHDT, CDR2 YYEEEE. Deletions cut 2 bases from V and 1 base from J, with 7 bases between. CDR3 nucleotides: TGTGCCAGCAGCTTTCGAGGGAGCAATCAGCCCCAGCATTTT. It translates to CASSFRGSNQPQHF.

The rearrangement uses TRBV19 and TRBJ1-2; 9 positions match TRBD1. V dropped 5 bases and J dropped 4; count of bases not matched to a gene: 11. The length of the CDR3 is 16 residues. Germline values: CDR1 LNHDA, CDR2 SQIVND (reference sequence). CDR3 DNA sequence: TGTGCCAGTAGTCTCCTTCCCACAGGGGGCTCCTATGGCTACACCTTC. Protein sequence: CASSLLPTGGSYGYTF.

The chain combines TRBV5-1 with TRBJ2-2; D unresolved. CDR1 SGHRS and CDR2 YFSETQ come from the germline V gene. This CDR3 has 14 amino acids. Trimming pared 3 bases from V and 0 bases from J, leaving 6 bases between. The CDR3, as DNA: TGCGCCAGCAGCTCACCTGCGAACACCGGGGAGCTGTTTTTT. It specifies CASSSPANTGELFF.

The chain carries TRBV4-2 and TRBJ1-2; tentatively, D is TRBD1 (6 bases). V lost 0 bases and J 3 bases, leaving 11 bases between the germline ends. The V gene's germline CDR1 is LGHNA and CDR2 YNFKEQ. There are 15 residues in the CDR3. CDR3 region: CASSQESRGDYGYTF. The CDR3 bases are TGTGCCAGCAGCCAAGAATCAAGGGGGGACTATGGCTACACCTTC.

The chain couples TRBV5-1 to TRBJ2-1, with a weak D call TRBD2 (6 bases). CDR1 is SGHRS, CDR2 YFSETQ, per germline. V lost 7 bases to trimming and J lost 8 bases, with 19 bases between them. The CDR3 contains 14 residues. Written as DNA, the CDR3 is TGCGCCAGCTACTTTGGGGCGGGGAGCGATGAGCAGTTCTTC. It specifies CASYFGAGSDEQFF.

The V gene is TRBV20-1, the J gene TRBJ2-4, with D unclear. CDR3 length equals 11 residues. Germline loops: CDR1 DFQATT, CDR2 SNEGSKA (reference sequence). V was clipped by 2 bases and J by 5 bases, with 4 bases between them. CDR3 DNA sequence: TGCAGTGCTAGACAGCAAAACATTCAGTACTTC. Amino acid sequence: CSARQQNIQYF.

The V gene is TRBV6-1, the J gene TRBJ2-1, with D uncertain. Germline lookup yields CDR1 MNHNS and CDR2 SASEGT. Trimming shortened V by 1 base and J by 4 bases, and 11 bases separated the two germline ends. The CDR3 runs to 15 residues. This chain's CDR3 is CASSEEGSRYNEQFF. CDR3 in DNA: TGTGCCAGCAGTGAAGAAGGTAGCAGGTACAATGAGCAGTTCTTC.

This clone occurred once. This chain links TRBV19 with TRBJ1-2; TRBD1 matches at 11 bases. The CDR3 covers 14 residues. Germline CDR1 and CDR2: LNHDA and SQIVND (reference sequence). The V and J ends lost 7 bases and 4 bases, in that order; junction bases with no gene match: 5. The DNA of the CDR3 is TGTGCCAGTACCCGGACAGGGGGCTCCTATGGCTACACCTTC. Protein product: CASTRTGGSYGYTF.

The V call is TRBV10-3, the J call TRBJ1-6; 10 positions agree with TRBD1. Per the germline V gene, CDR1 is ENHRY and CDR2 is SYGVKD. J was trimmed by 5 bases and V by 6 bases; bases with no gene match: 10. This CDR3 contains 17 residues. CDR3 in amino acids: CAISPDRGGANNSPLHF. Written as DNA, the CDR3 is TGTGCCATCAGCCCGGACAGGGGGGGAGCCAATAATTCACCCCTCCACTTT.

This clone was seen a few times. The chain links TRBV19 to TRBJ2-1, with TRBD2 matching 12 bases. V lost 3 bases to trimming and J lost 3 bases; unmatched junction nucleotides: 3. CDR3 length: 16 residues. CDR1 and CDR2 (germline): LNHDA, SQIVND (reference sequence). The CDR3 sequence: CASSIKGLAGYNEQFF. The CDR3 DNA is TGTGCCAGTAGTATCAAGGGACTAGCGGGCTACAATGAGCAGTTCTTC.

The chain joins TRBV15 to TRBJ1-1, with D possibly matching TRBD1 (5 bases). This CDR3 has 16 amino acids. Germline V gene lookup returns CDR1 LNHNV and CDR2 YYDKDF (reference sequence). The germline V and J ends were trimmed by 2 bases and 5 bases, with 18 bases remaining between them. The CDR3 bases are TGTGCCACCAGCAGACGGGATCAGCGGGGGGTAACTGAAGCTTTCTTT. This gives the protein CATSRRDQRGVTEAFF.

V and J are TRBV7-3 and TRBJ2-3, with 7 positions matching TRBD2. Germline V lookup: CDR1 SGHTA, CDR2 FQGTGA. V lost 2 bases to trimming and J lost 0 bases; unmatched junction nucleotides: 5. The CDR3 has 16 residues. The CDR3 DNA reads TGTGCCAGCAGCTTATCGACTAGCCCTAGCACAGATACGCAGTATTTT. Residues: CASSLSTSPSTDTQYF. Using reference TRBV7-3 and TRBJ2-3 for the parts outside the CDR3, the full variable domain is GAGVSQTPSNKVTEKGKYVELRCDPISGHTALYWYRQSLGQGPEFLIYFQGTGAADDSGLPNDRFFAVRPEGSVSTLKIQRTERGDSAVYLCASSLSTSPSTDTQYFGPGTRLTVL.

The chain couples TRBV7-9 to TRBJ1-6; 7 nucleotides align to TRBD1. The CDR3 runs 14 residues. Trimming cost V 4 bases and J 9 bases; bases outside gene matches: 6. CDR1 and CDR2 (germline): SEHNR, FQNEAQ (reference sequence). The CDR3 protein is CASSSQQGVSPLHF. Here the CDR3 DNA reads TGTGCCAGCAGCTCACAGCAGGGGGTTTCACCCCTCCACTTT.

This clone has a single count. The V and J genes are TRBV6-5 and TRBJ2-2; D remains unclear. CDR1 is MNHEY, CDR2 SVGAGI, per germline. The V gene lost 11 bases and the J gene lost 3 bases, with 13 bases spanning the gap. CDR3 length: 13 residues. The CDR3 DNA is TGTGCCGGCATGGTTTATCACACCGGGGAGCTGTTTTTT. Protein product: CAGMVYHTGELFF.